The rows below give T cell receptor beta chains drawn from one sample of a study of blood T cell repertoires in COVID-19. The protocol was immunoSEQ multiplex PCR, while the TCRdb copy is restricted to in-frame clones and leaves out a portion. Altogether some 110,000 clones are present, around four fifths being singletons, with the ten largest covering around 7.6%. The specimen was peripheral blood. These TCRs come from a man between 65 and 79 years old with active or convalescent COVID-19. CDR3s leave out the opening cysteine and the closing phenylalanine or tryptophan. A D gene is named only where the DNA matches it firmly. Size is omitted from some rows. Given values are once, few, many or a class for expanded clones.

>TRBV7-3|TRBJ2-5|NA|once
ASSLTLQETQY
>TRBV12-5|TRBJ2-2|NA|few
ASGLGNRAANTGELF
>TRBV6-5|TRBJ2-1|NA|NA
ASSYSTGYNEQF
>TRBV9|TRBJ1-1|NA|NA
ASSPTDGNTEAF
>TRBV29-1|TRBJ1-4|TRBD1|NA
SVKQGEDEKLF
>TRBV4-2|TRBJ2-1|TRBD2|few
ASSQDPAGGLNEQF
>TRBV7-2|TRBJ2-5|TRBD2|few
ASSVSGAISPETQY
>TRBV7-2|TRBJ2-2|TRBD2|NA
ASSRPLAGNTGELF
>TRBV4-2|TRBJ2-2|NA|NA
ASSQDARTRGTGELF
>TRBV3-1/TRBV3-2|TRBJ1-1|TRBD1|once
ASSQEDRGREYTEAF
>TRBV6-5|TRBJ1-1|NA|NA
ASTFGQLNTEAF
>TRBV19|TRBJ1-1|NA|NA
ASRLGGETEAF
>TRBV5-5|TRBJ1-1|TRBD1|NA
ASSYGTANTEAF
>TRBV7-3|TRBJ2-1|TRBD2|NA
ASSLGQPGLAGLNEQF
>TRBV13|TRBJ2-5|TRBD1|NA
ASSSLDRGRVQETQY
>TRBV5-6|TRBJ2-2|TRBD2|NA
ASSFSSGSLPGELF
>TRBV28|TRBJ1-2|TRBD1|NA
ASSLYNLGQTINYGYT
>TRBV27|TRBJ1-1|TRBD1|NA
ASSSPGQGSNTEAF
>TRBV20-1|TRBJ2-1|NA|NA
SASGNYNEQF
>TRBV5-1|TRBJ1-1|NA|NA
ASSLLQGGTEAF
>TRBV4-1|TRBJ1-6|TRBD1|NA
ASSQDGQGSSPLH
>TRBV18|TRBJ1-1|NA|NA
ASSPGGIANTEAF
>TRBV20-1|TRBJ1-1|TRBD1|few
SASQGARAF
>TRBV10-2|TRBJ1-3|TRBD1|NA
ASGAGTGGLGNTIY
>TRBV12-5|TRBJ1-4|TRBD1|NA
ASGLPGTALGKLF
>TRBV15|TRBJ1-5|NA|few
ATSRDRGGQPQH
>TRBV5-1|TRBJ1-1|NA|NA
ASSLQGSTEAF
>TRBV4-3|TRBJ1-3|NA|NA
ASSQDLTGPGNTIY
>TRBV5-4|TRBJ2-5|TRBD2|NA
ASSLGLAGGQETQY
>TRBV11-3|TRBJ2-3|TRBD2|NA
ASSLEGLAGDTQY
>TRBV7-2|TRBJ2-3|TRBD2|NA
ASSLLAGEDTQY
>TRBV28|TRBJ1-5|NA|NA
ASSLNRVQPQH
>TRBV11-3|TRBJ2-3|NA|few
ASSLGASTDTQY
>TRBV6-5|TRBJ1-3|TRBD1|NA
ASRPGTGINTIY
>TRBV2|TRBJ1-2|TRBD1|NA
ASRPGTAYGYT
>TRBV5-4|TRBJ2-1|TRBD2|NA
ASGSSGRALSYNEQF
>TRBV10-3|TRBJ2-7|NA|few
AIMGGGRNLYEQY
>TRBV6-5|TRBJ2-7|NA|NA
ASSSQGHSYEQY
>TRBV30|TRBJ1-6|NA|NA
AWRTDDSPLH
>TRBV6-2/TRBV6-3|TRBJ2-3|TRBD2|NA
ASSTSGYTDTQY
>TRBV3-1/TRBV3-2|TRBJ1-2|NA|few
ASSLRVGGYT
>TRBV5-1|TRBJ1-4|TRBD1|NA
ASSLASPGQGQLSEKLF
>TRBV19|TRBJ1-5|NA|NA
ASTPGGFPDQPQH
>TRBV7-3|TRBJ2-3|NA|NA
ASSASLVSTQY
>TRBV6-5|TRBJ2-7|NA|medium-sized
ASSPQDKDEQY
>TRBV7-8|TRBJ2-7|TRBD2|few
ASSLDGTSGNEQY
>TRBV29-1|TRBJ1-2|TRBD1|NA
SVRTGVIPRSDYGYT
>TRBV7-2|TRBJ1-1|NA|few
ASSLGEGGRTEAF
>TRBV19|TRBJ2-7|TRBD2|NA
ASSTSGRYEQY
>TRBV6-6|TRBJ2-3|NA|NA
ACQSPNLRTDTQY
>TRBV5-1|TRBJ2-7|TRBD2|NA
ASSSGTSGRSSYEQY
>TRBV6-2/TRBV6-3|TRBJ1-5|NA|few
ASSSGQLNSNQPQH
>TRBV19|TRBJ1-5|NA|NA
ASSIDTSYSNQPQH